This T cell receptor beta chain came from a study of cytomegalovirus exposure and HLA in healthy donors. To note about this clone: Its antigen is not known.

Whole-study results and caveats: In a later analysis, at a false discovery rate of 0.05, 17,000 or so TCR beta sequences were associated with HLA alleles. Later on, a genetic analysis was performed. It linked a missense variant in DCLRE1C with V- and J-gene trimming of TCR beta. Later on, analysis showed that most CMV-associated TCR beta chains appeared to be HLA-restricted. It was taken for granted in presence/absence analyses that sequencing depth across donors was roughly uniform.

PCR primers comprised 60 Vbeta and 13 Jbeta primers. TCRdb's table, derived via immunoSEQ multiplex PCR, lists solely in-frame clones and lacks some. The sample includes 150,000 or so clones, roughly 90% of them seen just once. The specimen was PBMCs. The TCR originated in a woman between 18 and 30 years old in good health and CMV-seronegative.

The CDR3 protein is CASSRNQREVDTQYF. Written as DNA, the CDR3 is TGTGCCAGCAGCCGGAATCAGCGGGAGGTCGATACGCAGTATTTT. V and J are TRBV14 and TRBJ2-3; TRBD2 matches 9 bases. V lost 4 bases to trimming and J lost 6 bases; unmatched junction nucleotides: 8. The CDR3 sequence is 15 residues long. Germline CDR1 SGHDN, CDR2 FVKESK.